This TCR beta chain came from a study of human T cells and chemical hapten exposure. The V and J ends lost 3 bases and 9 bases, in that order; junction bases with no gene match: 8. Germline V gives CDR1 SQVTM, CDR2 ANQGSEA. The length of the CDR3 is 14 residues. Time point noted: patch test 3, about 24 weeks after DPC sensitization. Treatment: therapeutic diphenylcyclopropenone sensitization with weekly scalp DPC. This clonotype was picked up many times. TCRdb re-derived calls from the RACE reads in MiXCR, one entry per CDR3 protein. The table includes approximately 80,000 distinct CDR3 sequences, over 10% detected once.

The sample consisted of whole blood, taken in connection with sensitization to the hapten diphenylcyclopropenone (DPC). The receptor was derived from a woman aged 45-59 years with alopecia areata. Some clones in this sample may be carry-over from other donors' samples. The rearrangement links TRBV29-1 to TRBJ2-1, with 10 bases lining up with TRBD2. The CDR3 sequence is CSVESLAGVGEQFF. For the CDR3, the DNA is TGCAGCGTTGAGAGTCTAGCGGGAGTTGGTGAGCAGTTCTTC.